The clone carrying this T cell receptor (beta chain) has more than one count but fewer than ten. Individual cDNA molecules (in the library) carried attached unique molecular identifiers. Under the authors' procedure: TCR counts had a median of about 94,000 per sample and spanned roughly 20,000 to 690,600. TCRdb ran MiXCR on the RACE reads and lists one entry per CDR3 protein. The V and J calls, along with clone size, are taken from TCRdb and not from the paper's own processing. The sample has about 69,000 distinct CDR3 sequences, around 30% seen once. Time point: patch test 1, 2 weeks after DPC sensitization. Noted treatment: therapeutic diphenylcyclopropenone sensitization with weekly scalp DPC. Trimming stripped 0 bases from V and 2 bases from J, with 8 bases between. This CDR3 region has 14 residues. Germline assignment: CDR1 MGHRA and CDR2 YSYEKL. This sample is part of a study of human T cells and chemical hapten exposure.

Sample: whole blood, taken in connection with sensitization to the hapten diphenylcyclopropenone (DPC). This clonotype was obtained from a man in his forties or fifties with alopecia areata. Some clones in this sample may be carry-over from other donors' samples. This sequence joins TRBV4-1 and TRBJ2-7, with unresolved D. The CDR3 region has the DNA TGCGCCAGCAGCCAAGATCCTGGGACCTACGAGCAGTACTTC. Amino acid sequence: CASSQDPGTYEQYF.